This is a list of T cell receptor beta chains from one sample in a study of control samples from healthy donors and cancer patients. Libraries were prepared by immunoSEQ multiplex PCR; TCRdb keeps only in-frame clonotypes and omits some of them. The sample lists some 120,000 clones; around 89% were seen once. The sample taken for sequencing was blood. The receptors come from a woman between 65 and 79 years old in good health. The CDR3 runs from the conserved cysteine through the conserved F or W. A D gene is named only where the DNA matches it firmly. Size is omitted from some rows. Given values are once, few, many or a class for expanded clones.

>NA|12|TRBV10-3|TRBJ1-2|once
TGTGCCATCAGTGAGTCTGGAGGTGGCTACACCTTC
CAISESGGGYTF
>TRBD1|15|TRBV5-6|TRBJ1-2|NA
TGTGCCAGCAGCTCCACCCGACAGGGGGGCTATGGCTACACCTTC
CASSSTRQGGYGYTF
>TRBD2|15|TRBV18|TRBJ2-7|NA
TGTGCCAGCTCACCAGAAGCGGGGGGTGCCTACGAGCAGTACTTC
CASSPEAGGAYEQYF
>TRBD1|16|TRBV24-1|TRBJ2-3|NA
TGTGCCACCAGTGATCTACAGGGGGCAGGAGCAGATACGCAGTATTTT
CATSDLQGAGADTQYF
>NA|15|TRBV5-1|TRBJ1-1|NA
TGCGCCAGCAGCCCCACGACCCACCTGAACACTGAAGCTTTCTTT
CASSPTTHLNTEAFF
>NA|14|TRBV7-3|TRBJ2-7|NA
TGTGCCAGCAGCTTAGGCGGAGGGAACTACGAGCAGTACTTC
CASSLGGGNYEQYF
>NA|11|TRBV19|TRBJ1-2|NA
TGTGCCAGTAGTCTTCGTGGTGGCTACACCTTC
CASSLRGGYTF
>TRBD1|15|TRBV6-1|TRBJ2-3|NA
TGTGCCAGCAGTGAAGCCGGGACAGGGACACATACGCAGTATTTT
CASSEAGTGTHTQYF
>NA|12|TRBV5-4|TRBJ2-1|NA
TGTGCCAGCAGCACTTATGCCAATGAGCAGTTCTTC
CASSTYANEQFF
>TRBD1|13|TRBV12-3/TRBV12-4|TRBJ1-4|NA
TGTGCCAGCAGATGGACAGGGTCCGAAAAACTGTTTTTT
CASRWTGSEKLFF
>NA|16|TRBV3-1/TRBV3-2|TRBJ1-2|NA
TGTGCCAGCAGCCCTTTTGGCGGACAAATAGGCTATGGCTACACCTTC
CASSPFGGQIGYGYTF
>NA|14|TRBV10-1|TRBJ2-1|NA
TGCGCCAGCAGTGACCCGGCCCTGCCTCTTGAGCAGTTCTTC
CASSDPALPLEQFF
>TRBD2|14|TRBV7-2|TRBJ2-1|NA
TGTGCCAGCAGCTTACCGGGGGGGCGCAATGAGCAGTTCTTC
CASSLPGGRNEQFF
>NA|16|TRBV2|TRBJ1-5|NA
TGTGCCAGCAACGGAGGGCCATTCTCAGGGGTTCAGCCCCAGCATTTT
CASNGGPFSGVQPQHF
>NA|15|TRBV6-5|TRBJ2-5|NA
TGTGCCAGCAGGAAAAGTTGGGGCAGGGAAGAGACCCAGTACTTC
CASRKSWGREETQYF
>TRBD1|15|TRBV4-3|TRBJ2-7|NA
TGCGCCAGCAGCCAAACTCTCGGACAGGGCTACGAGCAGTACTTC
CASSQTLGQGYEQYF
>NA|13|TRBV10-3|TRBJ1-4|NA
TGTGCCACTAAGAGGGGCCCCGATGAAAAACTGTTTTTT
CATKRGPDEKLFF
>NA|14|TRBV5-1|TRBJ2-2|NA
TGCGCCAGCAGCTTGTCTCAGAACACCGGGGAGCTGTTTTTT
CASSLSQNTGELFF
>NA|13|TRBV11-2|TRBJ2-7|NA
TGTGCCAGCCGGACTCCCCGTGACTACGAGCAGTACTTC
CASRTPRDYEQYF
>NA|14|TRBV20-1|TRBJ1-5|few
TGCAGTGCTAGTGCCGAATATAGCAATCAGCCCCAGCATTTT
CSASAEYSNQPQHF
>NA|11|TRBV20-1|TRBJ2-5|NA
TGCAGTGCTAGGGCGTGGGAGACCCAGTACTTC
CSARAWETQYF
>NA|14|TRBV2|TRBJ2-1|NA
TGTGCCAGTTCAGGGACGTTCCCCTGCAATGAGCAGTTCTTC
CASSGTFPCNEQFF
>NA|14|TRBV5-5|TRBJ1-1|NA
TGTGCCAGCAGCTTGCTGACACAGAGGGCTGAAGCTTTCTTT
CASSLLTQRAEAFF
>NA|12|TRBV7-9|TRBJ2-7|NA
TGTGCCAGCAGCTTAGTTGGTTACGAGCAGTACTTC
CASSLVGYEQYF
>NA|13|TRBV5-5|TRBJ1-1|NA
TGTGCCAGCAGCTCTACCTTGAACACTGAAGCTTTCTTT
CASSSTLNTEAFF
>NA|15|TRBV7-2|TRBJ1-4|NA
TGTGCCAGCCGAAGCTTTGGGTCCCAAAATGAAAAACTGTTTTTT
CASRSFGSQNEKLFF
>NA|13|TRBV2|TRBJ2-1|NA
TGTGCCAGCAGTGCGCAGTCCTACAATGAGCAGTTCTTC
CASSAQSYNEQFF
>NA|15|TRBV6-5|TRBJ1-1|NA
TGTGCCAGCAGTTACTCGATTTCCGGGACCACTGAAGCTTTCTTT
CASSYSISGTTEAFF
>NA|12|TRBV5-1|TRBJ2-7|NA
TGCGCCAGCAGCCTCGAGGGGTACGAGCAGTACTTC
CASSLEGYEQYF
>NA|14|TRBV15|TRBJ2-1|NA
TGTGCCACCAGCAGAGATGCGGCCTTCAATGAGCAGTTCTTC
CATSRDAAFNEQFF
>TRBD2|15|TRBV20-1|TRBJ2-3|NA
TGCAGTGCTAGTGGCCTAGCGGGCGTCACAGATACGCAGTATTTT
CSASGLAGVTDTQYF
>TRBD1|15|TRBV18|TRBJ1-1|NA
TGTGCCAGCTCACCATGGGGGACAGCTAACACTGAAGCTTTCTTT
CASSPWGTANTEAFF
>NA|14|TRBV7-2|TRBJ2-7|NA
TGTGCCAGCAACTTCCTGGGGCCATCCTACGAGCAGTACTTC
CASNFLGPSYEQYF
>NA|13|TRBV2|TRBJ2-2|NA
TGTGCCAGCAGTGGACGGGGGAGCGGGGAGCTGTTTTTT
CASSGRGSGELFF
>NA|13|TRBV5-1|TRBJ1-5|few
TGCGCCAGCAGCCGTGACCAGGGTCAGCCCCAGCATTTT
CASSRDQGQPQHF
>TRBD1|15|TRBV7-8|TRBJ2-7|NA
TGTGCCAGCAGCCGTACGGACAGGGACTCCTACGAGCAGTACTTC
CASSRTDRDSYEQYF
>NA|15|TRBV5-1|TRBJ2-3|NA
TGCGCCAGCAGCCCCGGAGGGCAGCTCACAGATACGCAGTATTTT
CASSPGGQLTDTQYF
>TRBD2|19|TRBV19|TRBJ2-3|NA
TGTGCCAGTAGCCCCGGATGGACTAGCGGGGTGGGCTCCACAGATACGCAGTATTTT
CASSPGWTSGVGSTDTQYF
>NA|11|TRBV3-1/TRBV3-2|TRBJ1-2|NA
TGTGCCAGCAGCCAAGGCGGGGGCTACACCTTC
CASSQGGGYTF
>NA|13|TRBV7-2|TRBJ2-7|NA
TGTGCCAGCAGCACAGGCCCCCTGGGGGAGCAGTACTTC
CASSTGPLGEQYF